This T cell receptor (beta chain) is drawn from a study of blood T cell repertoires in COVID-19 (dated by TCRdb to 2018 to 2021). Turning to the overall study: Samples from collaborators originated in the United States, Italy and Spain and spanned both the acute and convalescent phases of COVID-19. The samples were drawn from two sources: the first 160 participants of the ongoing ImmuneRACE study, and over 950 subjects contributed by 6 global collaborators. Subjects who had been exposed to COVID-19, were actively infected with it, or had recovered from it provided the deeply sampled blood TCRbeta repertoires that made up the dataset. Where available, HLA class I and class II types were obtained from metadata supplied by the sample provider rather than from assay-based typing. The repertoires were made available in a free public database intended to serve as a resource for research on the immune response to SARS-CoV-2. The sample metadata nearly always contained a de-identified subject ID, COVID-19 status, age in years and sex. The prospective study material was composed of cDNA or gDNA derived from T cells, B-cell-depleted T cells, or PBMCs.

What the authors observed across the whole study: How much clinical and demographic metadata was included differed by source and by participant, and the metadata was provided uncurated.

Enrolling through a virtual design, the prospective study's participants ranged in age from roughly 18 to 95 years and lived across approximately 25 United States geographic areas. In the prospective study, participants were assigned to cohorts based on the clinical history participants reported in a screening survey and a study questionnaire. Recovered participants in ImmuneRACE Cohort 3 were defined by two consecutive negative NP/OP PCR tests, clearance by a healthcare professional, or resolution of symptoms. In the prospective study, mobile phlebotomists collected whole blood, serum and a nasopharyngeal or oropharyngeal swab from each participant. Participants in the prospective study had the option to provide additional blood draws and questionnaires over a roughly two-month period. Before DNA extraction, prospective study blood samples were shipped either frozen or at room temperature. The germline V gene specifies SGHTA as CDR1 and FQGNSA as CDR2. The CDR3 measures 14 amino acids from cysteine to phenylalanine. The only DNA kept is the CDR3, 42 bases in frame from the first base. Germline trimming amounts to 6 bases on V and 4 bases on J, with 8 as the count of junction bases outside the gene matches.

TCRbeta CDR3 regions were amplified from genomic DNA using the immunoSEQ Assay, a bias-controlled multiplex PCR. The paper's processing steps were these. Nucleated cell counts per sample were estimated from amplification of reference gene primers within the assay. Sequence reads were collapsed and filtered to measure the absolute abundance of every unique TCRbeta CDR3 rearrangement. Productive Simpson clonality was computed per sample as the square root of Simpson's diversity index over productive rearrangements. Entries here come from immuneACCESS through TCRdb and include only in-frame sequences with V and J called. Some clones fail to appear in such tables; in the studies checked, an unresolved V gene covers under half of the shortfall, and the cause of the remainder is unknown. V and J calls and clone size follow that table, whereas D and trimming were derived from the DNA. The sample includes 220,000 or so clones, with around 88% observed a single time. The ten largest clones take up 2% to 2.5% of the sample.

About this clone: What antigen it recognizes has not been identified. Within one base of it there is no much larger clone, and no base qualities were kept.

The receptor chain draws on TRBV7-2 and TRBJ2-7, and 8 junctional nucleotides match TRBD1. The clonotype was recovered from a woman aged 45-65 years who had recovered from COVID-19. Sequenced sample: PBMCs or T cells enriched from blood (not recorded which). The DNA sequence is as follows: TGTGCCAGCAGTCAGTCCGGGACAGGTTACGAGCAGTACTTC. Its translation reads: CASSQSGTGYEQYF.